The 9 T cell receptor beta chains presented below share a single source sample, sequenced in a study of T cell repertoires in aging, cancer and after chemotherapy. Amplification of TCR beta used genomic DNA extracted from peripheral blood. Multiplex touch-down PCR with TRB-A/B primers amplified rearranged V-D-J TRB sequences. TCRdb independently ran MiXCR on the multiplex PCR reads; one entry per CDR3 protein. This table has under 5,000 distinct CDR3 sequences, about 30% appearing once. The specimen was blood. The receptors originated from a human donor with a solid tumor.

V gene TRBV20-1 combines with J gene TRBJ2-5; 11 bases agree with TRBD2. The germline V gene encodes CDR1 DFQATT and CDR2 SNEGSKA (reference sequence). This CDR3 region has 16 residues. Unmatched junction bases numbered 9, after V lost 3 bases and J lost 3 bases. DNA for the CDR3: TGCAGTGCTAGCACCTTTTCACTAGCGGGGGAAGAGACCCAGTACTTC. Its translation is CSASTFSLAGEETQYF.

The J gene is TRBJ2-3, the V gene TRBV20-1; 8 nucleotides match TRBD1. Germline V gene data show CDR1 as DFQATT and CDR2 as SNEGSKA (reference sequence). This CDR3 is built from 15 residues. V lost 6 bases to trimming and J lost 4 bases; unmatched junction nucleotides: 12. The chain's CDR3 is CSAPTPRGRPDTQYF. Written as DNA, the CDR3 is TGCAGTGCCCCGACACCCAGGGGGCGCCCAGATACGCAGTATTTT.

V and J are TRBV20-1 and TRBJ1-2; 9 bases map to TRBD1. Germline loops: CDR1 DFQATT, CDR2 SNEGSKA (reference sequence). The V and J ends lost 5 bases and 8 bases, in that order; junction bases with no gene match: 6. The length of the CDR3 is 12 residues. CDR3 nucleotides: TGCAGTGCTGAACAGGGGGCGAGGGGCTACACCTTC. Protein product: CSAEQGARGYTF.

The J gene is TRBJ2-1, the V gene TRBV20-1, with D unclear. CDR1 is DFQATT, CDR2 SNEGSKA, per germline (reference sequence). Trimming pared 0 bases from V and 6 bases from J, leaving 9 bases between. The CDR3 runs 13 residues. The CDR3: CSARDVDTNEQFF. DNA of the CDR3: TGCAGTGCTAGAGATGTAGATACCAATGAGCAGTTCTTC.

This clonotype showed up just a few times. The rearrangement links TRBV30 to TRBJ2-1; 8 bases map to TRBD2. Germline loops: CDR1 GTSNPN, CDR2 SVGIG (reference sequence). Unmatched junction bases numbered 9, after V lost 5 bases and J lost 0 bases. The CDR3 is 16 residues long. In nucleotides, the CDR3 is TGTGCCTGGGACCGGGAGGGGGAAGGCTCCTACAATGAGCAGTTCTTC. Translated: CAWDREGEGSYNEQFF.

By its share, this clonotype is medium-sized. This sequence joins TRBV5-6 and TRBJ2-6; D is uncertain. Looked up from germline, CDR1 is SGHDT and CDR2 is YYEEEE. The length of the CDR3 is 16 residues. Trimming took off 4 bases at V and 0 bases at J, with 11 bases between the two ends. The CDR3 is CASSRGTASGANVLTF. The CDR3 region has the DNA TGTGCCAGCAGCCGAGGCACAGCCTCTGGGGCCAACGTCCTGACTTTC.

Sample share makes this clonotype medium-sized. The chain recombines TRBV6-5 with TRBJ2-7; 7 nucleotides line up with TRBD1. With 0 bases clipped from V and 0 bases from J, the junction kept 2 bases outside the gene matches. The CDR3 has 15 residues. Germline lookup yields CDR1 MNHEY and CDR2 SVGAGI. The CDR3 DNA reads TGTGCCAGCAGTTACTCGACAGGGAGCTCCTACGAGCAGTACTTC. Translation: CASSYSTGSSYEQYF.

The CDR3 coding sequence is TGTGCCAGCTCCTCTATAAATCAGCCCCAGCATTTT. Amino acids: CASSSINQPQHF. This rearrangement joins TRBV18 to TRBJ1-5; D is undetermined. Germline-derived CDR1 and CDR2 are KGHSH and LQKENI. The CDR3 runs to 12 residues. Trimming stripped 6 bases from V and 4 bases from J, with 7 bases between.

CDR3 residues: CASSPHRGSTDTQYF. The CDR3 nucleotides are TGTGCCAGCAGCCCTCACAGGGGAAGCACAGATACGCAGTATTTT. The rearrangement uses TRBV13 and TRBJ2-3; 7 bases are shared with TRBD1. The ends lost 5 bases at V and 0 bases at J; junction bases unmatched: 5. From germline, CDR1 is PRHDT and CDR2 FYEKMQ (reference sequence). The CDR3 extends over 15 amino acids.